This TCR beta chain appears in the sequencing data of a study of CD8 T cells in ankylosing spondylitis. Findings and caveats of the study: A motif of eight highly homologous TCR beta variants was seen as apparently characteristic of ankylosing spondylitis blood. Earlier work had already found some motif variants in reactive arthritis synovial fluid and blood.

In its sample, this clonotype was seen many times. Its matching antigen is unknown. V dropped 7 bases and J dropped 4 bases, with 15 bases sitting between them. The V gene's germline CDR1 is MDHEN and CDR2 SYDVKM. The CDR3 is 14 amino acids. TCRdb re-derived calls from the 5' RACE reads in MiXCR, one entry per CDR3 protein. The sample holds 45,000 to 65,000 distinct CDR3 sequences, roughly 7.3% seen once. This chain connects TRBV28 to TRBJ2-3; D is possibly TRBD2 (6 bases). The clonotype originates from a female donor with ankylosing spondylitis or in good health (not recorded which). The source material was blood, either unsorted or a sorted T cell fraction (not recorded which). The CDR3 bases are TGTGCCAGCACCGGGACTTCTTCCGCAGATACGCAGTATTTT. It translates to CASTGTSSADTQYF.